These T cell receptor beta chains were read from a single sample in a study of CXCR3-negative and CXCR3-positive naive CD8 T cells. TCRdb reprocessed the 5' RACE reads, with one entry per CDR3 protein and no DNA. The sample includes tens of thousands of distinct CDR3 sequences. Material for sequencing was naive CXCR3- CD8+ T cells from blood. The receptors derive from a human donor in good health. Some clones in this sample may be carry-over from other donors' samples. CDR3s include the opening cysteine and the closing phenylalanine or tryptophan.

v_call	j_call	cdr3_aa
TRBV28	TRBJ1-3	CASRYTAISGNTIYF
TRBV29-1	TRBJ2-3	CSVVQGLTDTQYF
TRBV3-1	TRBJ2-4	CASSQDRRGNIQYF
TRBV2	TRBJ2-3	CASSEISGGSWAQYF
TRBV6-6	TRBJ2-5	CASGGSETQYF
TRBV21-1	TRBJ2-7	CASIQHRSYEQYF
TRBV5-1	TRBJ2-3	CASTAISVSTDTQYF
TRBV7-6	TRBJ2-1	CASSFRLTPYNEQFF
TRBV4-1	TRBJ2-3	CASSHPGLAGAFTDTQYF
TRBV27	TRBJ2-1	CASRTSHEQFF
TRBV29-1	TRBJ2-7	CSVKTSGSDYEQYF
TRBV27	TRBJ2-5	CASSSRTLSELETQYF
TRBV29-1	TRBJ2-7	CSVVEWGNAYEQYF
TRBV7-6	TRBJ2-1	CASSLARTGYNEQFF
TRBV7-3	TRBJ2-7	CASSEGIPYEQYF
TRBV5-1	TRBJ2-1	CASSQIWDNEQFF
TRBV5-8	TRBJ1-1	CASSLDQWGFTEAFF
TRBV15	TRBJ2-3	CATSRVGTSTDTQYF
TRBV12-3/TRBV12-4	TRBJ2-2	CASFTGTGELFF
TRBV27	TRBJ2-1	CASRPGLGDNEQFF
TRBV20-1	TRBJ2-5	CSASDGGAQETQYF
TRBV28	TRBJ2-7	CASSPLAETSYEQYF
TRBV12-3/TRBV12-4	TRBJ2-4	CASSLSGFAKNIQYF
TRBV7-9	TRBJ1-6	CASSWDSPLHF
TRBV15	TRBJ2-3	CATSQRPSGSTDTQYF
TRBV7-9	TRBJ2-1	CASSLAMSGRLTYNEQFF
TRBV7-3	TRBJ2-7	CASSFEGSHEQYF
TRBV5-1	TRBJ2-6	CASSPVLAGANVLTF
TRBV6-6	TRBJ1-1	CASSYGRNTEAFF
TRBV4-1	TRBJ1-1	CASSQGPGLGAEAFF
TRBV7-2	TRBJ1-1	CASSLALGSTEAFF
TRBV9	TRBJ1-2	CASSLNRQDYSYTF
TRBV27	TRBJ2-3	CASSFGLAGGDTQYF
TRBV14	TRBJ1-6	CASSQGVGRSPLHF
TRBV29-1	TRBJ2-1	CSVVDTYNEQFF
TRBV7-9	TRBJ2-3	CASSLRVILAGAGGTDTQYF
TRBV7-9	TRBJ2-1	CASSPQNEQFF
TRBV6-5	TRBJ2-1	CASSTTGGSYNEQFF
TRBV6-4	TRBJ2-1	CASSDSNQDSGGNEQFF
TRBV28	TRBJ1-1	CASSLQGQNTEAFF
TRBV12-3/TRBV12-4	TRBJ2-3	CASSSSRGSDTQYF
TRBV29-1	TRBJ2-7	CSVRGDSYEQYF